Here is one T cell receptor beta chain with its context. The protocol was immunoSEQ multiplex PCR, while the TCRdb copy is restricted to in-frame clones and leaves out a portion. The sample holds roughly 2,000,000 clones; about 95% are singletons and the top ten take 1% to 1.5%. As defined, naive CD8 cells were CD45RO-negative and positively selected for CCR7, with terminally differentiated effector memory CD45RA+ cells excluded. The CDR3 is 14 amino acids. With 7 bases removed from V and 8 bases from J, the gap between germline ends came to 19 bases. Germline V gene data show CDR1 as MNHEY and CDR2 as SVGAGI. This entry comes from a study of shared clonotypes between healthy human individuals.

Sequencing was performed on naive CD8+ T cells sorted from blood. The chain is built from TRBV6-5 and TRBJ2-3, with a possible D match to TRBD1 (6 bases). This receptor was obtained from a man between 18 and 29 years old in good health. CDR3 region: CASTQGQGRGTQYF. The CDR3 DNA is TGTGCCAGCACTCAGGGGCAGGGTCGGGGTACGCAGTATTTT.